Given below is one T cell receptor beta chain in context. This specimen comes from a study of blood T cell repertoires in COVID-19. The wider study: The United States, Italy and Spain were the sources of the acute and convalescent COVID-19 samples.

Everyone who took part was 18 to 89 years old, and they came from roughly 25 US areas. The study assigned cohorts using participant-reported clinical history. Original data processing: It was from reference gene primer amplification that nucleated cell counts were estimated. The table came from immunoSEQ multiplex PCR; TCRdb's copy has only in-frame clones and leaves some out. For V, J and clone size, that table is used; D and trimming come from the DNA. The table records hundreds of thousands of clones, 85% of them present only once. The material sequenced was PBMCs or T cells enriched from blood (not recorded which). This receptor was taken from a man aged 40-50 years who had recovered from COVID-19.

CDR3: CASSLAAPTNYGYTF. CDR3 sequence (DNA): TGTGCCAGCAGCTTAGCAGCTCCAACTAACTATGGCTACACCTTC. The rearrangement joins TRBV7-9 to TRBJ1-2, with unresolved D. The CDR3 sequence is 15 residues long. The V end lost 0 bases, the J end lost 0 bases, and 8 bases lay between the germline ends. Germline assignment: CDR1 SEHNR and CDR2 FQNEAQ (reference sequence).